The clone carrying this TCR beta chain appeared a few times. Its target is not known. This sample was taken from a study of post-analysis software for immune sequencing data. Study overall: Relapsing-remitting, secondary progressive and progressive-relapsing multiple sclerosis were all included among the disease courses. Overall study findings and caveats: TRBV segments more frequent in patients than in controls numbered several and included TRBV5-6, TRBV5-1 and TRBV20-1. Among multiple sclerosis patients, normalized Chao1 diversity was significantly below that of controls.

The V end lost 6 bases, the J end lost 4 bases, and 19 bases lay between the germline ends. CDR1 is SNHLY and CDR2 is FYNNEI in the germline V gene. CDR3 length: 15 amino acids. Libraries were made from TCR beta cDNA, and they carried unique molecular identifiers. Between 1 and 10 million T cells gave rise to about 450,000 cDNA molecules. TCRdb called the PCR reads again in MiXCR, with one record for every CDR3 protein. The sample carries roughly 400,000 distinct CDR3 sequences, approximately 42% recorded once. This chain uses TRBV2 with TRBJ2-7; perhaps TRBD1 as D (6 bases). What was sequenced was blood. This receptor was taken from a girl aged 2 to 10 with multiple sclerosis. This CDR3 reads CASSPDLGGPYEQYF. The CDR3 DNA reads TGTGCCAGCAGCCCCGACCTAGGGGGACCTTACGAGCAGTACTTC.